This passage covers 28 T cell receptor beta chains from one sample sequenced in a study of cytomegalovirus exposure and HLA in healthy donors. In the PCR, 60 Vbeta and 13 Jbeta primers were used. Sequencing was performed with immunoSEQ multiplex PCR; in TCRdb, only in-frame clones are kept and a portion is missing. The profile shows about 150,000 clones, 65% to 85% of them singletons. Specimen: PBMCs. The receptor source for this set is a woman in her 40s in good health and CMV-seropositive.

The chain carries TRBV7-6 and TRBJ1-2; D is perhaps TRBD1 (6 bases). Looked up from germline, CDR1 is SGHVS and CDR2 is FNYEAQ. V lost 5 bases, J lost 6 bases, and 16 bases lay in between. The CDR3 length is 14 residues. This CDR3 reads CASSPRQGRNGYTF. The CDR3 DNA follows: TGTGCCAGCAGCCCCCGCCAGGGGCGGAATGGCTACACCTTC.

CDR3 in DNA: TGTGCCAGCAGTCTACTAGCGGGAGGGTACAATGAGCAGTTCTTC. Translated: CASSLLAGGYNEQFF. V and J are TRBV2 and TRBJ2-1; TRBD2 matches at 13 bases. Per germline, CDR1 SNHLY and CDR2 FYNNEI. The CDR3 runs to 15 residues. The junction had 2 bases not matched to a gene; V was cut back by 5 bases and J by 4 bases.

A remark on this clone: One end of the junction is discordant with germline, which a read error may explain. The rearrangement links TRBV7-7 to TRBJ2-5; D is unclear. The V gene's germline CDR1 is SSHAT and CDR2 FNYEAQ (reference sequence). The CDR3 spans 13 residues. The CDR3 region is CASSLTFFETQYF. CDR3 nucleotides: TGTGCTAGCAGCTTGACTTTCTTCGAGACCCAGTACTTC.

The chain uses TRBV28 and TRBJ1-2; 7 nucleotides match TRBD1. Per germline, CDR1 MDHEN and CDR2 SYDVKM. This CDR3 has 15 amino acids. V shed 8 bases, J shed 4 bases, and the junction held 13 bases outside the gene matches. CDR3 amino acids: CASLSLSGTVYGYTF. CDR3 DNA: TGTGCCAGCCTAAGTTTAAGTGGGACAGTCTATGGCTACACCTTC.

This clone was observed a single time. This chain joins TRBV20-1 and TRBJ2-4, with 8 bases matching TRBD2. The V segment lost 6 bases and the J segment 11 bases; nucleotides outside the gene matches: 6. This CDR3 has 11 amino acids. CDR1 is DFQATT, CDR2 SNEGSKA, per germline (reference sequence). DNA for the CDR3: TGCAGTGCCAGTAGCGGGACCGTTCAGTACTTC. This gives the protein CSASSGTVQYF.

J is TRBJ1-1 and V is TRBV5-1, with unresolved D. Germline values: CDR1 SGHRS, CDR2 YFSETQ. The CDR3 is 13 residues long. The V and J ends lost 2 bases and 3 bases respectively, with 8 bases between them. The CDR3 DNA is TGCGCCAGCAGCTTTATTCCGGACACTGAAGCTTTCTTT. Translated, it gives CASSFIPDTEAFF.

The rearrangement uses TRBV6-5 and TRBJ2-7; tentative D call: TRBD1 (7 bases). Per the germline V gene, CDR1 is MNHEY and CDR2 is SVGAGI. Trimming shortened V by 6 bases and J by 0 bases, and 15 bases separated the two germline ends. The CDR3 sequence is 15 residues long. DNA for the CDR3: TGTGCCAGCAGCCCTGGACAGGACTACTCCTACGAGCAGTACTTC. Translation gives CASSPGQDYSYEQYF.

This clone was seen more than once but under ten times. The chain carries TRBV2 and TRBJ2-1, with D possibly being TRBD2 (7 bases). Trimming removed 5 bases from V and 0 bases from J, with 17 bases in between. CDR1 is SNHLY and CDR2 is FYNNEI in the germline V gene. The CDR3 is made up of 17 amino acids. This CDR3 is CASSKEGGFGSYNEQFF. CDR3 in DNA: TGTGCCAGCAGTAAGGAGGGGGGGTTTGGCTCCTACAATGAGCAGTTCTTC.

The chain couples TRBV25-1 to TRBJ1-2; 8 bases line up with TRBD1. J gave up 7 bases and V 7 bases, and 8 bases lay outside the gene matches. CDR3 length equals 13 residues. Germline V gene sequence: CDR1 MGHDK, CDR2 SYGVNS. The CDR3 DNA reads as TGTGCCAGCATCTCGGACAGGGTGGGTGGCTACACCTTC. Translating gives CASISDRVGGYTF.

The chain combines TRBV5-6 with TRBJ2-3; 7 nucleotides match TRBD2. This CDR3 comprises 14 residues. The germline CDR1 and CDR2 sequences are SGHDT and YYEEEE. V lost 2 bases to trimming and J lost 2 bases; unmatched junction nucleotides: 2. The CDR3 loop is CASSFGDYTDTQYF. CDR3 bases: TGTGCCAGCAGCTTTGGGGACTACACAGATACGCAGTATTTT.

The chain uses TRBV19 and TRBJ2-1, with D perhaps TRBD2 (5 bases). Germline CDR1 LNHDA, CDR2 SQIVND (reference sequence). V shed 10 bases and J shed 0 bases, with 16 bases lying between them. The CDR3 extends over 15 amino acids. The CDR3 spells CATRFGDLSYNEQFF. CDR3 sequence (DNA): TGTGCCACCCGGTTCGGGGATCTCTCCTACAATGAGCAGTTCTTC.

This clone has just one count. The chain carries TRBV27 and TRBJ1-1; no clear D gene. V was shortened by 5 bases and J by 1 base, with 8 bases between the two germline ends. Germline CDR1 is MNHEY and CDR2 is SMNVEV (reference sequence). The CDR3 runs to 13 residues. The CDR3 DNA follows: TGTGCCAGCAGTCCAGTCAAGAACACTGAAGCTTTCTTT. Its translation is CASSPVKNTEAFF.

The chain is built from TRBV9 and TRBJ2-3, with 13 bases aligning to TRBD2. Germline V lookup: CDR1 SGDLS, CDR2 YYNGEE. J gave up 1 base and V 4 bases, and 6 bases lay outside the gene matches. The CDR3 totals 17 residues. The CDR3 here is CASSPRTSGSGTDTQYF. CDR3 bases: TGTGCCAGCAGCCCTAGGACTAGCGGGAGTGGCACAGATACGCAGTATTTT.

The chain uses TRBV30 and TRBJ1-2; 8 bases agree with TRBD1. The V gene end was trimmed by 2 bases and the J gene end by 6 bases; junction bases not matched to a gene: 5. The CDR3 is 13 residues long. Germline V gene lookup returns CDR1 GTSNPN and CDR2 SVGIG (reference sequence). The CDR3 DNA is TGTGCCTGGAGTACGACAGGGGCGGATGGCTACACCTTC. This encodes CAWSTTGADGYTF.

This rearrangement joins TRBV29-1 to TRBJ1-5; 9 bases agree with TRBD1. Per the germline V gene, CDR1 is SQVTM and CDR2 is ANQGSEA. This CDR3 is built from 13 residues. V lost 5 bases and J lost 7; bases outside the gene matches: 6. The chain's CDR3 is CSVSGTGRQPQHF. CDR3 nucleotides: TGCAGCGTTTCCGGGACAGGGAGACAGCCCCAGCATTTT. Using reference TRBV29-1 and TRBJ1-5 for the parts outside the CDR3, the full variable domain is SAVISQKPSRDICQRGTSLTIQCQVDSQVTMMFWYRQQPGQSLTLIATANQGSEATYESGFVIDKFPISRPNLTFSTLTVSNMSPEDSSIYLCSVSGTGRQPQHFGDGTRLSIL.

The chain employs TRBV27 and TRBJ1-6; TRBD1 matches 9 bases. Trimming at V came to 2 bases and at J to 6 bases, leaving 5 bases not matched to a gene. The CDR3 has 16 amino acids. CDR1 and CDR2 from the germline V gene are MNHEY and SMNVEV (reference sequence). The CDR3 reads CASSLERGQGNSPLHF. DNA for the CDR3: TGTGCCAGCAGTTTAGAACGGGGACAGGGTAATTCACCCCTCCACTTT.

This chain links TRBV6-5 with TRBJ1-6; 7 positions match TRBD1. Germline CDR1 is MNHEY and CDR2 is SVGAGI. This CDR3 has 14 residues. The V and J ends lost 6 bases and 4 bases, in that order; junction bases with no gene match: 3. The CDR3 here is CASRMTGYNSPLHF. The DNA for the CDR3 is TGTGCCAGCAGGATGACAGGGTATAATTCACCCCTCCACTTT.

V usage is TRBV7-3 and J usage is TRBJ2-1; a possible D gene is TRBD2 (6 bases). V was cut by 4 bases and J by 8 bases, with 12 bases left in between. CDR3 length equals 13 residues. Germline V gene sequence: CDR1 SGHTA, CDR2 FQGTGA. CDR3 nucleotides: TGTGCCAGCAGCTCAACTAGCAGTTATGAGCAGTTCTTC. Its translation: CASSSTSSYEQFF.

This chain uses TRBV5-4 with TRBJ2-5; the D is unclear. Germline CDR1 SGHNT, CDR2 YYREEE (reference sequence). The CDR3 runs to 14 residues. V dropped 4 bases and J dropped 5 bases, with 15 bases sitting between them. The CDR3 DNA follows: TGTGCCAGCAGCCCCGGCCCCAAGGAGGAGACCCAGTACTTC. This encodes CASSPGPKEETQYF.

The chain employs TRBV4-3 and TRBJ1-2; 7 nucleotides agree with TRBD1. Germline CDR1 is LGHNA and CDR2 is YSLEER. The J segment lost 3 bases and the V segment lost 0 bases, leaving 7 bases of the junction unmatched. This CDR3 spans 16 amino acids. The CDR3 reads CASSQDPGTVYYGYTF. In DNA, the CDR3 is TGCGCCAGCAGCCAAGATCCCGGGACAGTTTACTATGGCTACACCTTC.

The V gene is TRBV15, the J gene TRBJ2-5, with 9 positions matching TRBD2. Germline V lookup: CDR1 LNHNV, CDR2 YYDKDF (reference sequence). The J segment lost 2 bases and the V segment lost 8 bases, leaving 9 bases of the junction unmatched. The CDR3 length is 15 residues. The CDR3 coding sequence is TGTGCCACCCAGTTTCCAGCGGGGGGTCAAGAGACCCAGTACTTC. It encodes CATQFPAGGQETQYF.

A single count supports this clone. The chain links TRBV18 to TRBJ2-7; 10 positions agree with TRBD1. CDR1 is KGHSH, CDR2 LQKENI, per germline. J gave up 5 bases and V 1 base, and 5 bases lay outside the gene matches. The CDR3 spans 15 residues. CDR3 nucleotide sequence: TGTGCCAGCTCACCACAGGGGACAGGGGCACACGAGCAGTACTTC. Translated: CASSPQGTGAHEQYF.

This chain joins TRBV6-6 and TRBJ1-2; TRBD1 matches 11 bases. Trimming at V came to 6 bases and at J to 8 bases, leaving 5 bases not matched to a gene. The CDR3 is 13 residues long. CDR1 and CDR2 (germline): MNHNY, SVGAGI (reference sequence). The DNA of the CDR3 is TGTGCCAGCAGCCCGGACAGGGGGCTAGGCTACACCTTC. Its translation: CASSPDRGLGYTF.

The chain joins TRBV5-1 to TRBJ1-2, with 8 positions matching TRBD1. Unmatched junction bases numbered 10, after V lost 4 bases and J lost 5 bases. Germline V gene sequence: CDR1 SGHRS, CDR2 YFSETQ. The CDR3 runs to 15 residues. The CDR3 coding sequence is TGCGCCAGCAGCCAGGGACAGGTGGGACGGTATGGCTACACCTTC. As protein: CASSQGQVGRYGYTF.

The chain links TRBV28 to TRBJ1-2; 7 positions agree with TRBD1. This CDR3 has 14 residues. The V and J ends lost 6 bases and 6 bases, in that order; junction bases with no gene match: 10. Germline V gene sequence: CDR1 MDHEN, CDR2 SYDVKM. The CDR3 nucleotides read TGTGCCAGCAGATGGCAGGGGGTTCAGGATGGCTACACCTTC. Protein product: CASRWQGVQDGYTF.

The chain employs TRBV28 and TRBJ2-1; 8 bases align to TRBD2. J lost 4 bases, V lost 2 bases, and 4 bases had no gene match. Germline V lookup: CDR1 MDHEN, CDR2 SYDVKM. The CDR3 is made up of 15 amino acids. CDR3 sequence reads: CASSLLSGMYNEQFF. Written as DNA, the CDR3 is TGTGCCAGCAGTTTACTTAGCGGGATGTACAATGAGCAGTTCTTC.

This rearrangement joins TRBV6-1 to TRBJ1-4; D gene uncertain. This CDR3 is built from 14 residues. The ends were cut back, 8 bases at V and 3 bases at J, with 13 bases in the middle. Per germline, CDR1 MNHNS and CDR2 SASEGT. CDR3 DNA sequence: TGTGCCAGCGGTCCGCGGGGAGCTAATGAAAAACTGTTTTTT. Protein sequence: CASGPRGANEKLFF.

This clone was seen more than once but under ten times. The rearrangement joins TRBV27 to TRBJ1-2; 7 bases align to TRBD1. Germline loops: CDR1 MNHEY, CDR2 SMNVEV (reference sequence). V shed 3 bases and J 5 bases; nucleotides not matched to a gene: 0. The CDR3 contains 12 residues. CDR3 DNA: TGTGCCAGCAGTTTCAGGGGGTATGGCTACACCTTC. Protein product: CASSFRGYGYTF.